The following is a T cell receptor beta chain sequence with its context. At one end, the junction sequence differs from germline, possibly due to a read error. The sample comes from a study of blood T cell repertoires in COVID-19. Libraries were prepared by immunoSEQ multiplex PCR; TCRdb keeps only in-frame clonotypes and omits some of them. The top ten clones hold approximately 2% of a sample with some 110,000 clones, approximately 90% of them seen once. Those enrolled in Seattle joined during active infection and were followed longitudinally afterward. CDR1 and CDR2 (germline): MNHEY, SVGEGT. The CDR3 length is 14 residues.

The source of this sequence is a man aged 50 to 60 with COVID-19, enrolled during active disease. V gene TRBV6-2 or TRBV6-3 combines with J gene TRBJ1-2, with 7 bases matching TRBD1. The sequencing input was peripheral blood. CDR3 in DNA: TGTGCCAGCAGTCCCACAGGGGCGCACTACGGCTACACCTTC. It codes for CASSPTGAHYGYTF.